What follows is one TCR beta chain and its context. Its antigen is not known. This CDR3 has 15 amino acids. The germline V gene has CDR1 PRHDT and CDR2 FYEKMQ (reference sequence). Trimming removed 5 bases from V and 2 bases from J, with 16 bases in between. The data originate from a study of OX40 agonist ivuxolimab in advanced cancers. Study at large: Patients were dosed intravenously with ivuxolimab at 0.01 to 10 mg/kg every 2 weeks. Study outcomes and limitations: In the 0.1 to 3.0 mg/kg range, CD4+ and CD8+ blood T cells had expanded clonally by week 6.

Patients who had autoimmune disease history or got systemic immunosuppression were left out. The data were produced by immunoSEQ multiplex PCR, yet TCRdb's version contains in-frame clones alone and is incomplete. The table includes about 86,000 clones, 91% detected once. The clonotype originates from an adult with an advanced solid tumor such as melanoma, head and neck, liver or kidney cancer. This chain connects TRBV13 to TRBJ2-7; D may correspond to TRBD1 or TRBD2 (5 bases each). The sample consisted of CD4+ or CD8+ T cells sorted from blood, taken in a trial of the OX40 agonist ivuxolimab. The CDR3 region is CASSEGTGWPYEQYF. CDR3 coding DNA: TGTGCCAGCAGCGAGGGGACGGGTTGGCCCTACGAGCAGTACTTC.